This T cell receptor (beta chain) came from a study of T-cell reconstitution after alpha-beta-depleted transplantation in children. During its preparation, the TCRbeta library received unique molecular identifiers. TCRdb fed the PCR reads into MiXCR, producing one record per CDR3 protein. Among hundreds of thousands of distinct CDR3 sequences listed, about an eighth were seen once. The V end was cut by 8 bases, the J end by 0 bases, with 11 bases between. CDR1 is SNHLY and CDR2 is FYNNEI in the germline V gene. The length of the CDR3 is 13 residues. The rearrangement uses TRBV2 and TRBJ2-7; D is possibly TRBD1 or TRBD2 (5 bases each). The TCR comes from a girl aged 2 to 10 with congenital amegakaryocytic thrombocytopenia, due to receive a stem cell transplant. The specimen was PBMCs, collected before TCRalphabeta/CD19-depleted stem cell transplant. CDR3 DNA: TGTGCCAGCTGGGGGATGGACTCCTACGAGCAGTACTTC. Its translation: CASWGMDSYEQYF.